These 5 T cell receptor beta chains were all obtained from the same sample, sequenced in a study of cytomegalovirus exposure and HLA in healthy donors. The PCR employed 60 Vbeta primers together with 13 Jbeta primers. The table came from immunoSEQ multiplex PCR; TCRdb's copy has only in-frame clones and leaves some out. In the table there are 70,000 to 95,000 clones, 65% to 85% of which are singletons. Material for sequencing was PBMCs. Source of these receptors: a man between 18 and 29 years old in good health and CMV-seronegative.

The chain is built from TRBV6-6 and TRBJ2-1, with D possibly TRBD1 on 5 matching bases. V was cut by 7 bases and J by 8 bases, with 15 bases left in between. Germline V gene data show CDR1 as MNHNY and CDR2 as SVGAGI (reference sequence). The CDR3 totals 13 residues. CDR3 sequence: CASKQVQGYEQFF. CDR3 nucleotides: TGTGCCAGCAAACAAGTGCAGGGTTATGAGCAGTTCTTC.

The rearrangement uses TRBV25-1 and TRBJ1-2; a possible D gene is TRBD1 (5 bases). Germline loops: CDR1 MGHDK, CDR2 SYGVNS. The length of the CDR3 is 15 residues. Deletions cut 3 bases from V and 0 bases from J, with 11 bases between. The CDR3 sequence is CASSDYQGSNYGYTF. In nucleotides, the CDR3 is TGTGCCAGCAGTGATTACCAGGGTTCTAACTATGGCTACACCTTC.

The rearrangement joins TRBV19 to TRBJ2-7; the match to TRBD1 covers 8 bases. The CDR3 consists of 14 residues. CDR1 is LNHDA and CDR2 is SQIVND in the germline V gene (reference sequence). With V trimmed by 6 bases and J by 2 bases, 6 bases remained unmatched. The CDR3 sequence: CASRDRGETYEQYF. The CDR3 DNA sequence: TGTGCCAGTAGAGACAGGGGCGAGACCTACGAGCAGTACTTC.

This clone was seen a single time. The chain has TRBV18 and TRBJ2-3; TRBD1 agrees at 9 bases. J was trimmed by 6 bases and V by 10 bases; bases with no gene match: 8. The CDR3 runs 13 residues. The germline gives CDR1 KGHSH, CDR2 LQKENI. Written as DNA, the CDR3 is TGTGCCACCCAAGACAGGGGGACGGATACGCAGTATTTT. This gives the protein CATQDRGTDTQYF.

This clone was seen once. The chain is built from TRBV14 and TRBJ2-7; TRBD1 agrees at 7 bases. V lost 0 bases to trimming and J lost 6 bases; unmatched junction nucleotides: 11. The CDR3 runs 16 residues. Per the germline V gene, CDR1 is SGHDN and CDR2 is FVKESK. The CDR3 reads CASSQDPGQPSLEQYF. The DNA of the CDR3 is TGTGCCAGCAGCCAAGATCCGGGACAGCCGTCTCTCGAGCAGTACTTC.